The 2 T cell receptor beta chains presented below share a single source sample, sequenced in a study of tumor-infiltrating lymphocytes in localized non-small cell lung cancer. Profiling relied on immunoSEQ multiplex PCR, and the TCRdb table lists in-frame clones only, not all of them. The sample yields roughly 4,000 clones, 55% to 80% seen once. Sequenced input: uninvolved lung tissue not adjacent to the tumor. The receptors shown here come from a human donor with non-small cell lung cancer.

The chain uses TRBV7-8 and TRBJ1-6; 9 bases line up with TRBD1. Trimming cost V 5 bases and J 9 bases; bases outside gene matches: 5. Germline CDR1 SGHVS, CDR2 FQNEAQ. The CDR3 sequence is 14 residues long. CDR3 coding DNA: TGTGCCAGCAGCACTGGGACAGGGAGTTCACCCCTCCACTTT. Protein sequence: CASSTGTGSSPLHF.

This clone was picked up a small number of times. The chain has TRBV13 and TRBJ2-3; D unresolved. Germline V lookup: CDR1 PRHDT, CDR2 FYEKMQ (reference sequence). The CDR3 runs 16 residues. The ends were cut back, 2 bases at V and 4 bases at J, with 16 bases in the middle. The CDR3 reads CASSLRVNLDSDTQYF. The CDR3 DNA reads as TGTGCCAGCAGCTTAAGAGTGAATCTAGACTCAGATACGCAGTATTTT.